This TCR beta chain was sequenced in a study of cytomegalovirus exposure and HLA in healthy donors. The study, taken as a whole, reports: It is likely that the observed cluster of highly shared sequence variants was a sequencing artifact. Generally TCR sequences proved uncommon, though certain public TCRs appeared in numerous donors. Certain indistinguishable V segments, among them TRBV6-2 and TRBV6-3, were excluded.

In the case of this clone: Its target is not known.

The CDR3 contains 15 residues. Trimming at V came to 3 bases and at J to 0 bases, leaving 3 bases not matched to a gene. Germline V gene data show CDR1 as PRHDT and CDR2 as FYEKMQ (reference sequence). The PCR made use of 60 Vbeta and 13 Jbeta primers. Profiling relied on immunoSEQ multiplex PCR, and the TCRdb table lists in-frame clones only, not all of them. The sample consists of under 200,000 clones, over 75% of them appearing once. Sequencing input: PBMCs. The sequence derives from a woman aged 45-65 years in good health and CMV-seronegative. The rearrangement links TRBV13 to TRBJ2-7; the match to TRBD1 covers 9 bases. As DNA, the CDR3 is TGTGCCAGCAGCTTCGGGACAGGGAGCTCCTACGAGCAGTACTTC. Translating gives CASSFGTGSSYEQYF. Full variable domain (rest looked up from reference TRBV13 and TRBJ2-7): AAGVIQSPRHLIKEKRETATLKCYPIPRHDTVYWYQQGPGQDPQFLISFYEKMQSDKGSIPDRFSAQQFSDYHSELNMSSLELGDSALYFCASSFGTGSSYEQYFGPGTRLTVT.